This T cell receptor (beta chain) was captured by sequencing in a study of T cells in localized non-small cell lung cancer. Libraries were prepared by immunoSEQ multiplex PCR; TCRdb keeps only in-frame clonotypes and omits some of them. Among roughly 36,000 clones listed, over 80% were seen once. The germline V gene has CDR1 LNHDA and CDR2 SQIVND (reference sequence). V lost 4 bases, J lost 2 bases, and 13 bases lay in between. The CDR3 consists of 15 residues. The chain combines TRBV19 with TRBJ2-3; tentatively, D is TRBD2 (5 bases). This sequence was found in a man between 40 and 70 years old with stage II lung adenocarcinoma. The sample consisted of PBMCs, taken before any cancer treatment. CDR3 in amino acids: CASSKGGFDTDTQYF. In DNA form, the CDR3 reads TGTGCCAGTAGTAAGGGCGGGTTCGACACAGATACGCAGTATTTT. The full variable domain, its missing parts supplied by reference TRBV19 and TRBJ2-3, is DGGITQSPKYLFRKEGQNVTLSCEQNLNHDAMYWYRQDPGQGLRLIYYSQIVNDFQKGDIAEGYSVSREKKESFPLTVTSAQKNPTAFYLCASSKGGFDTDTQYFGPGTRLTVL.